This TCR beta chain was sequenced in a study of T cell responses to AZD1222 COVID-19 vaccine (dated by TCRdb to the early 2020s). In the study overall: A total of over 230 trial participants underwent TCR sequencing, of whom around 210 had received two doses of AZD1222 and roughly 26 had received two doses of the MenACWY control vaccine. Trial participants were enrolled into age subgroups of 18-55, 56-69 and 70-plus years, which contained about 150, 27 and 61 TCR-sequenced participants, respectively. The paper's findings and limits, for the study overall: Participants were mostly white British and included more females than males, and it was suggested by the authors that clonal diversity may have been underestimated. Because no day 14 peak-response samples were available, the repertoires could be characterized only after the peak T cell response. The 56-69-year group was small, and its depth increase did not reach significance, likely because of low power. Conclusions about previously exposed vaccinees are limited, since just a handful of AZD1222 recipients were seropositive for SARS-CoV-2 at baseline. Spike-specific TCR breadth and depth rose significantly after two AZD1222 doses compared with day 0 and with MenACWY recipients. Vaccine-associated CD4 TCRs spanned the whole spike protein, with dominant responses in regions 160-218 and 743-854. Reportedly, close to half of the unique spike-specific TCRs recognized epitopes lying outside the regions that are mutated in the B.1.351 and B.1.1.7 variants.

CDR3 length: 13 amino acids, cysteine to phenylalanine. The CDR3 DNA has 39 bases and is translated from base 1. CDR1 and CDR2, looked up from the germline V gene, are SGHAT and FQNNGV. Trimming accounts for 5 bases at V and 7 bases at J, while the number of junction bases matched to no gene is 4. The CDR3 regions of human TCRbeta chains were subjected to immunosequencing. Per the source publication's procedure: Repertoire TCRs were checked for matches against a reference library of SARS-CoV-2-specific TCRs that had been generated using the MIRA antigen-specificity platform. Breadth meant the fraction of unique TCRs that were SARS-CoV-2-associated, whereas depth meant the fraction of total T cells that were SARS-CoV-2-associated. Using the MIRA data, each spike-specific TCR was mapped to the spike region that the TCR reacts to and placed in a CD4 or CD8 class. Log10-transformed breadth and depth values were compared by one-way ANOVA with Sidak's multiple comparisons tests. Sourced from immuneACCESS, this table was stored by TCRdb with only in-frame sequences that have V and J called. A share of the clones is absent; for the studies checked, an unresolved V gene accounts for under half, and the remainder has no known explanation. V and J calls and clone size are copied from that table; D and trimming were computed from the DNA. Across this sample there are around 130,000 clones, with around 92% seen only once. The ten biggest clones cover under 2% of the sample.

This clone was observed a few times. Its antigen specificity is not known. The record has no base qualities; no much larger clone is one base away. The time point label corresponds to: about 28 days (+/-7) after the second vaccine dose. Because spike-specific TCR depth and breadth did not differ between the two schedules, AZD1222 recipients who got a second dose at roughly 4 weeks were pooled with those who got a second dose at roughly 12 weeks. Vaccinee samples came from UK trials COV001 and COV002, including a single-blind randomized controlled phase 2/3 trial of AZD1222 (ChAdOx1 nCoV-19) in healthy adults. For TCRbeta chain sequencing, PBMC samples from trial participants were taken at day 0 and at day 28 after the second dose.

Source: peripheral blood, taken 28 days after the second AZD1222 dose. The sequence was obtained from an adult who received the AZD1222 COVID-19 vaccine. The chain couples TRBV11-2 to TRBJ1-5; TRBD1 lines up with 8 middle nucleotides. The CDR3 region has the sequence CASSPDREQPQHF. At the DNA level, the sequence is TGTGCCAGCAGCCCGGACAGGGAGCAGCCCCAGCATTTT.